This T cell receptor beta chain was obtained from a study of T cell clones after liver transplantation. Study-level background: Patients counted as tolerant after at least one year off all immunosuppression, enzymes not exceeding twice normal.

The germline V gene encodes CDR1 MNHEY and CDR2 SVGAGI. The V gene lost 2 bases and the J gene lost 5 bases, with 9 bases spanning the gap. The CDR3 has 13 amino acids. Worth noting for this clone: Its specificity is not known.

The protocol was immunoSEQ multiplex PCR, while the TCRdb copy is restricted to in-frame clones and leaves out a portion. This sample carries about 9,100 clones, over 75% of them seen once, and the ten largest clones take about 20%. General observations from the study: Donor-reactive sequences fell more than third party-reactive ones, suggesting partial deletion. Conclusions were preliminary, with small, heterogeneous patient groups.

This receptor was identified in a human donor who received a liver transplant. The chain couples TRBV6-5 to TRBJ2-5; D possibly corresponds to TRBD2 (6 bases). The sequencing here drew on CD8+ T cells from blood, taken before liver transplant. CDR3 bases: TGTGCCAGCAGTTACCACCGGGAGGAGACCCAGTACTTC. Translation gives CASSYHREETQYF.